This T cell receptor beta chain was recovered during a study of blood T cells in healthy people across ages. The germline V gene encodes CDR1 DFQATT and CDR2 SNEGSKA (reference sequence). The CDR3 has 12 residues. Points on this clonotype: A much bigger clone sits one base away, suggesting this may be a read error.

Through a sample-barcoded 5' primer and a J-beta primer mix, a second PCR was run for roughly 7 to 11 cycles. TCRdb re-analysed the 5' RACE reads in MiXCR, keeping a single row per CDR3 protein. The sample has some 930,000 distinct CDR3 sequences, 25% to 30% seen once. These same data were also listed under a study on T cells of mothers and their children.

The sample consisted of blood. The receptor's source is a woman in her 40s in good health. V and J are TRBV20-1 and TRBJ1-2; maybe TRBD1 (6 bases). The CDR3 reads CRAEQGYYGYTF. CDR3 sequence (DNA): TGCAGGGCGGAACAGGGCTACTATGGCTACACCTTC.